This T cell receptor (beta chain) was captured by sequencing in a study of cytomegalovirus exposure and HLA in healthy donors. The wider study: An earlier analysis identified approximately 120 million unique TCR beta sequences in about 200 million T cells.

PCR employed 60 Vbeta and 13 Jbeta primers. The assay was immunoSEQ multiplex PCR, and TCRdb's table has in-frame clones only and misses some. The table shows 120,000 or so clones, with approximately 80% occurring only once. The V gene lost 4 bases and the J gene lost 0 bases, with 15 bases spanning the gap. The CDR3 consists of 16 residues. CDR1 is SGDLS and CDR2 is YYNGEE in the germline V gene. General study points: Later analysis associated a missense DCLRE1C variant with TCR beta V- and J-gene trimming.

For this clone: What it binds is unknown.

The sequencing input was PBMCs. This chain uses TRBV9 with TRBJ2-3, with a possible D match to TRBD1 (6 bases). This TCR was sampled from a man between 18 and 29 years old in good health and CMV-seronegative. CDR3 sequence reads: CASSSEGRGSTDTQYF. The CDR3 nucleotides are TGTGCCAGCAGCTCGGAAGGCAGGGGTAGCACAGATACGCAGTATTTT.